This TCR beta chain was recovered during a study of T cells after yellow fever vaccination. Study-wide results and limits: FACS-sorted repertoires might harbor abundant contaminating clonotypes from the bulk population.

TCRdb used MiXCR to reprocess the 5' RACE reads, holding one entry per CDR3 protein. The data contain about 13,000 distinct CDR3 sequences, approximately 4.9% of them singletons. Germline CDR1 SGDLS, CDR2 YYNGEE. CDR3 length equals 16 residues. J lost 7 bases, V lost 0 bases, and 5 bases had no gene match. This clonotype was found many times. V gene TRBV9 combines with J gene TRBJ2-1, with TRBD2 identical over 12 bases. The sequencing used PBMCs, either bulk or a sorted T-cell subset (CD4+, CD8+, memory, or dextramer-sorted; not recorded which), collected 45 days after the yellow fever booster vaccination. The receptor was derived from a young man who received the YFV17D yellow fever vaccine. The CDR3 is CASSVASGRAPNEQFF. CDR3 in DNA: TGTGCCAGCAGCGTAGCTAGCGGGAGGGCCCCAAATGAGCAGTTCTTC.